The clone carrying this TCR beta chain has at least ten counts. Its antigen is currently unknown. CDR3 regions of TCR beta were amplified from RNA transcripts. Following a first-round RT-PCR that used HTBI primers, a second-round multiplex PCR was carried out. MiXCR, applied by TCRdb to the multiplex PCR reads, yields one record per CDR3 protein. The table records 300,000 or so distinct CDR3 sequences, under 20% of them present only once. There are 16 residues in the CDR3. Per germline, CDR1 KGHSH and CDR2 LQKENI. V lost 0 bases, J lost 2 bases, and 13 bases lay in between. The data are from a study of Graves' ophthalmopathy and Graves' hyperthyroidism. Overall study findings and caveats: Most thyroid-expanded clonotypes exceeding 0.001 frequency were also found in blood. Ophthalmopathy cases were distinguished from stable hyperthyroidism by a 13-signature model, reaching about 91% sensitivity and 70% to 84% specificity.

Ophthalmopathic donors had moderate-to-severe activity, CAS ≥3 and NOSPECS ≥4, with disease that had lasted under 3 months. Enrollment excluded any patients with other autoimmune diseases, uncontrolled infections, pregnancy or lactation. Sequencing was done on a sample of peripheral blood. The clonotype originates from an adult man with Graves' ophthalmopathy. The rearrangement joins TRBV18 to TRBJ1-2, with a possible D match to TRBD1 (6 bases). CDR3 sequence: CASSPPMGGGNYGYTF. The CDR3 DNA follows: TGTGCCAGCTCACCACCTATGGGGGGCGGAAACTATGGCTACACCTTC.